Following are 20 T cell receptor beta chains from one sample sequenced in a study of cytomegalovirus exposure and HLA in healthy donors. Both 60 Vbeta primers and 13 Jbeta primers went into the PCR. Measured with immunoSEQ multiplex PCR; TCRdb has only the in-frame clones, and not every one. The sample has 85,000 to 100,000 clones, roughly 80% seen once. Input material: PBMCs. The receptors were gathered from a man in his fifties in good health and CMV-seropositive.

This chain connects TRBV10-3 to TRBJ2-4, with D possibly TRBD1 on 6 matching bases. V lost 2 bases to trimming and J lost 1 base, with 9 bases between them. The CDR3 runs 15 residues. Germline V gene lookup returns CDR1 ENHRY and CDR2 SYGVKD. CDR3 in DNA: TGTGCCATCAGTGAGCAGCAGGGGGCCAAAAACATTCAGTACTTC. It translates to CAISEQQGAKNIQYF.

This sequence joins TRBV5-6 and TRBJ2-1; possibly TRBD2 for D (7 bases). V dropped 5 bases and J dropped 7 bases, with 19 bases sitting between them. Germline V gene data show CDR1 as SGHDT and CDR2 as YYEEEE. The CDR3 runs to 15 residues. CDR3: CASRLQGGLTNEQFF. CDR3 bases: TGTGCCAGCAGATTACAGGGAGGGTTGACGAATGAGCAGTTCTTC.

The CDR3 sequence: CASSVTSGGNYEQYF. The CDR3 DNA reads as TGTGCCAGCAGCGTCACTAGCGGGGGGAACTACGAGCAGTACTTC. The chain couples TRBV7-9 to TRBJ2-7, with 12 bases matching TRBD2. Losses at the gene ends were 5 bases for V and 3 bases for J; bases not matched to a gene: 5. Germline-derived CDR1 and CDR2 are SEHNR and FQNEAQ (reference sequence). CDR3 length equals 15 residues.

The chain links TRBV30 to TRBJ1-6, with TRBD1 as a possible D gene (5 bases). Germline lookup yields CDR1 GTSNPN and CDR2 SVGIG (reference sequence). The CDR3 is 13 residues long. Trimming took off 8 bases at V and 3 bases at J, with 11 bases between the two ends. CDR3 sequence (DNA): TGTGCCGGAACAGGCGTCTATAATTCACCCCTCCACTTT. As protein: CAGTGVYNSPLHF.

The chain recombines TRBV28 with TRBJ1-1, with D unresolved. Trimming took off 4 bases at V and 4 bases at J, with 4 bases between the two ends. Germline CDR1 is MDHEN and CDR2 is SYDVKM. The CDR3 totals 11 residues. As DNA, the CDR3 is TGTGCCAGCAGTTCGTCCACTGAAGCTTTCTTT. Amino acid sequence: CASSSSTEAFF.

This rearrangement joins TRBV7-8 to TRBJ2-5, with D perhaps matching TRBD1 (7 bases). This CDR3 region has 17 residues. Trimming left V 0 bases short and J 3 bases short, with 17 bases between. Germline CDR1 reads SGHVS; CDR2 reads FQNEAQ. The CDR3 region has the DNA TGTGCCAGCAGCTTAGCAGACAGGGCTAGCGCAAAAGAGACCCAGTACTTC. Residues: CASSLADRASAKETQYF.

This chain joins TRBV5-6 and TRBJ2-7; TRBD1 agrees at 10 bases. Germline assignment: CDR1 SGHDT and CDR2 YYEEEE. V was clipped by 3 bases and J by 6 bases; unmatched bases: 3. This CDR3 comprises 13 residues. The CDR3 DNA is TGTGCCAGCAGCTGGACAGGGGGATCCGAGCAGTACTTC. Amino acid sequence: CASSWTGGSEQYF.

This clone is a singleton in its sample. The gene calls are TRBV2 and TRBJ2-2; 10 nucleotides line up with TRBD1. Germline assignment: CDR1 SNHLY and CDR2 FYNNEI. The CDR3 extends over 14 amino acids. V gave up 8 bases and J gave up 5 bases; unmatched junction bases: 5. Written as DNA, the CDR3 is TGTGCCAGCCATTGGACAGGGGGTACCGGGGAGCTGTTTTTT. Its protein is CASHWTGGTGELFF.

The rearrangement uses TRBV5-1 and TRBJ1-1, with D perhaps matching TRBD1 (6 bases). This CDR3 comprises 13 residues. Per the germline V gene, CDR1 is SGHRS and CDR2 is YFSETQ. Trimming took 6 bases from V and 2 from J, leaving 11 bases between them. This CDR3 reads CASTEDRNTEAFF. CDR3 DNA: TGCGCCAGCACCGAGGACAGAAACACTGAAGCTTTCTTT.

V gene TRBV28 combines with J gene TRBJ1-2; unclear D gene. V dropped 2 bases and J dropped 0 bases, with 16 bases sitting between them. The CDR3 spans 17 residues. Per germline, CDR1 MDHEN and CDR2 SYDVKM. The DNA of the CDR3 is TGTGCCAGCAGTTTAGATGGCAGGCTTGTAGCTAACTATGGCTACACCTTC. It encodes CASSLDGRLVANYGYTF.

The V gene is TRBV7-9, the J gene TRBJ1-4; D perhaps matches TRBD1 (5 bases). This CDR3 has 17 amino acids. V lost 1 base and J lost 6, with 18 bases in between. Germline CDR1 SEHNR, CDR2 FQNEAQ (reference sequence). The CDR3 region is CASSLGTGGEEHEKLFF. The CDR3 DNA is TGTGCCAGCAGCTTAGGAACTGGGGGGGAGGAACATGAAAAACTGTTTTTT.

The chain carries TRBV28 and TRBJ2-3, with a tentative D call TRBD2 (6 bases). Trimming took 8 bases from V and 1 from J, leaving 19 bases between them. The CDR3 has 16 amino acids. The germline V gene encodes CDR1 MDHEN and CDR2 SYDVKM. The CDR3 is CASLSPRGTRTDTQYF. Written as DNA, the CDR3 is TGTGCCAGCCTGTCCCCCCGGGGGACTCGCACAGATACGCAGTATTTT.

The chain carries TRBV27 and TRBJ1-1; no firm D call. CDR1 is MNHEY, CDR2 SMNVEV, per germline (reference sequence). The CDR3 has 14 residues. Trimming left V 6 bases short and J 1 base short, with 12 bases between. This CDR3 reads CASSLLSGNTEAFF. In nucleotides, the CDR3 is TGTGCCAGCAGCCTACTTTCAGGGAACACTGAAGCTTTCTTT.

This chain joins TRBV10-3 and TRBJ1-1; D gene uncertain. The length of the CDR3 is 13 residues. Germline lookup yields CDR1 ENHRY and CDR2 SYGVKD. The ends were cut back, 3 bases at V and 10 bases at J, with 15 bases in the middle. Here the CDR3 reads CAISDLRDRGAFF. DNA of the CDR3: TGTGCCATCAGTGATCTACGTGACCGAGGAGCTTTCTTT.

The gene calls are TRBV4-1 and TRBJ1-5; 8 nucleotides match TRBD1. There are 16 residues in the CDR3. The V gene's germline CDR1 is MGHRA and CDR2 YSYEKL. V lost 2 bases to trimming and J lost 7 bases; unmatched junction nucleotides: 10. The CDR3 region is CASSQREDRAFQPQHF. CDR3 DNA: TGCGCCAGCAGCCAAAGAGAGGACAGGGCATTCCAGCCCCAGCATTTT.

In its sample, this clone was seen a few times. The chain combines TRBV19 with TRBJ1-6; D unclear. Germline V CDR1 and CDR2: LNHDA, SQIVND (reference sequence). The CDR3 consists of 14 residues. The V end lost 2 bases, the J end lost 7 bases, and 9 bases lay between the germline ends. DNA of the CDR3: TGTGCCAGTAGTATAACCAGTTTGAATTCACCCCTCCACTTT. This translates into CASSITSLNSPLHF.

V usage is TRBV4-3 and J usage is TRBJ1-6; D may be TRBD1 (5 bases). Germline values: CDR1 LGHNA, CDR2 YSLEER. This CDR3 has 14 amino acids. Trimming cost V 0 bases and J 11 bases, with 11 bases left between them. The CDR3: CASSQDQQGPPLHF. As DNA, the CDR3 is TGCGCCAGCAGCCAAGATCAGCAGGGCCCACCCCTCCACTTT.

Here the CDR3 reads CASSQDGTGVSYNEQFF. The CDR3 nucleotides read TGTGCCAGCAGCCAAGATGGGACGGGGGTCTCCTACAATGAGCAGTTCTTC. The chain joins TRBV4-2 to TRBJ2-1; D is possibly TRBD2 (6 bases). The length of the CDR3 is 17 residues. Germline V gives CDR1 LGHNA, CDR2 YNFKEQ. Trimming cost V 0 bases and J 0 bases, with 12 bases left between them.

V gene TRBV6-4 combines with J gene TRBJ1-1, with D perhaps matching TRBD1 (6 bases). Germline assignment: CDR1 MRHNA and CDR2 SNTAGT. This CDR3 spans 11 amino acids. Trimming took 3 bases from V and 11 from J, leaving 10 bases between them. The CDR3 region is CASSEAGEAFF. CDR3 nucleotides: TGTGCCAGCAGTGAAGCAGGGGAGGCTTTCTTT.

The CDR3 DNA reads TGTGCCAGCAGCTTACTACTAGCGGGAGGCCCAGATACGCAGTATTTT. The encoded protein is CASSLLLAGGPDTQYF. The chain has TRBV7-9 and TRBJ2-3, with TRBD2 identical over 12 bases. Germline CDR1 reads SEHNR; CDR2 reads FQNEAQ (reference sequence). J lost 4 bases, V lost 2 bases, and 4 bases had no gene match. The CDR3 loop spans 16 amino acids.